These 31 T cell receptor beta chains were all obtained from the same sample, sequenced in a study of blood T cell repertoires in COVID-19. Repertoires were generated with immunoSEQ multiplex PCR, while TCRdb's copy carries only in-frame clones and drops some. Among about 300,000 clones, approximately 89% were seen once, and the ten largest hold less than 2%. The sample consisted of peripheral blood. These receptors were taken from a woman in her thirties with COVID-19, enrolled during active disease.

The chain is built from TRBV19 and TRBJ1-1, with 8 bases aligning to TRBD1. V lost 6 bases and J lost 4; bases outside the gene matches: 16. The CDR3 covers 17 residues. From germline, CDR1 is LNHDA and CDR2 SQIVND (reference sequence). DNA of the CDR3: TGTGCCAGTAGCCTCCGACAGGGGCTAAAAAGCGGCACTGAAGCTTTCTTT. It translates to CASSLRQGLKSGTEAFF.

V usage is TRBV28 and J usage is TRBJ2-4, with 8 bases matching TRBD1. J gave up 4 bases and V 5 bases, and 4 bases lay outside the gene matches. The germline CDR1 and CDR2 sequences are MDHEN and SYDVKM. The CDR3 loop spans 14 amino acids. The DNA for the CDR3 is TGTGCCAGCAGTCGGACAGGGACGAAAAACATTCAGTACTTC. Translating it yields CASSRTGTKNIQYF.

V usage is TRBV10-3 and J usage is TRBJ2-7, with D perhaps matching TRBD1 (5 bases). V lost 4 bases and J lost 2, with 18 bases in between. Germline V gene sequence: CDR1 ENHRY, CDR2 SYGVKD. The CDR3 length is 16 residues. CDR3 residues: CAISGSPDTSTYEQYF. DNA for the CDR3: TGTGCCATCAGTGGAAGTCCGGACACGTCTACCTACGAGCAGTACTTC.

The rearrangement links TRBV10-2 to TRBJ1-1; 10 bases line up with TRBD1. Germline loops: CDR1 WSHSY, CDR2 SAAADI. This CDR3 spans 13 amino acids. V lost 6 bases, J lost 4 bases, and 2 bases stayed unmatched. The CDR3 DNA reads TGCGCCAGCAGGGACAGGGGGGGCACTGAAGCTTTCTTT. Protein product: CASRDRGGTEAFF.

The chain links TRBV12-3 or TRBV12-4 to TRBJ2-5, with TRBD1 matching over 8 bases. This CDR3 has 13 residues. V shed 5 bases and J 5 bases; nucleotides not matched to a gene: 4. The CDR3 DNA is TGTGCCAGCAGTATCGACAGGGGCGAGACCCAGTACTTC. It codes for CASSIDRGETQYF.

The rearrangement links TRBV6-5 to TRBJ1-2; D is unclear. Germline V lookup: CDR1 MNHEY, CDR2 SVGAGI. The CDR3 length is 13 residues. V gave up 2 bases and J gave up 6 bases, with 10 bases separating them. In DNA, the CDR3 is TGTGCCAGCAGTTACAATATAATAGATGGCTACACCTTC. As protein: CASSYNIIDGYTF.

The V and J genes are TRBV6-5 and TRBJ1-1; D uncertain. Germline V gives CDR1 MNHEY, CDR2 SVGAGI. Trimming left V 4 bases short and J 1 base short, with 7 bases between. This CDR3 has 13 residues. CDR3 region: CASSFGGNTEAFF. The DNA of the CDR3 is TGTGCCAGCAGTTTCGGTGGGAACACTGAAGCTTTCTTT.

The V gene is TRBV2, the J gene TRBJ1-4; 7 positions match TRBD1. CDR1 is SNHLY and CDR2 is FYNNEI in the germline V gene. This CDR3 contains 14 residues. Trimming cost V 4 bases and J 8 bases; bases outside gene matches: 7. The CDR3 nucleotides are TGTGCCAGCAGTGGACAGGGTGTACGGGAAAAACTGTTTTTT. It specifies CASSGQGVREKLFF.

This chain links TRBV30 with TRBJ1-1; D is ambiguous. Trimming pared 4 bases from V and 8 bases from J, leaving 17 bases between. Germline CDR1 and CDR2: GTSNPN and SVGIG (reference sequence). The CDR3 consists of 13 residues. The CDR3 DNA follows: TGTGCCTGGAATGGGTTCCGACAAAACGAAGCTTTCTTT. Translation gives CAWNGFRQNEAFF.

In DNA form, the CDR3 reads TGTGCCAGCAGCTTGAGGACAGGGGTGAACACCGGGGAGCTGTTTTTT. Translating gives CASSLRTGVNTGELFF. The gene calls are TRBV5-6 and TRBJ2-2; 9 nucleotides line up with TRBD1. Germline CDR1 is SGHDT and CDR2 is YYEEEE. The CDR3 covers 16 residues. The ends lost 1 base at V and 1 base at J; junction bases unmatched: 2.

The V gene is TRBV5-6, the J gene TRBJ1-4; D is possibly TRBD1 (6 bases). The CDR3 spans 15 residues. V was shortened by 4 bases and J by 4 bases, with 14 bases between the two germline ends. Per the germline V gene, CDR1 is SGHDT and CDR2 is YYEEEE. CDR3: CASSEWGRFNEKLFF. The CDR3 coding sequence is TGTGCCAGCAGCGAATGGGGGCGGTTTAATGAAAAACTGTTTTTT.

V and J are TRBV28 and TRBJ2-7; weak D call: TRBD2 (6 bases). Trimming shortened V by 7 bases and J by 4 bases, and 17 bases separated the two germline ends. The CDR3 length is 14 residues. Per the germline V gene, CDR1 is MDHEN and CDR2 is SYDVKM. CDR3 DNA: TGTGCCAGCACTGGGGCGGGGAAGATTTACGAGCAGTACGTC. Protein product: CASTGAGKIYEQYV.

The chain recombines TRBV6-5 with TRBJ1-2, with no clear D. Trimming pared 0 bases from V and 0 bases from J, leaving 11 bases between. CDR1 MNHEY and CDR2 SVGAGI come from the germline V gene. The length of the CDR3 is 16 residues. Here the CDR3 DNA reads TGTGCCAGCAGTTACTCGAGAGGTGTGCCTAACTATGGCTACACCTTC. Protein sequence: CASSYSRGVPNYGYTF.

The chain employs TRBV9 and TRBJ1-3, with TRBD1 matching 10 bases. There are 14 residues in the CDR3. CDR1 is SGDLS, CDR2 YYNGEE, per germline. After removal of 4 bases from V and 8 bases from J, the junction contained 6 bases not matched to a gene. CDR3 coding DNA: TGTGCCAGCAGCCGACAGGGGGCAAAGGACACCATATATTTT. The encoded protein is CASSRQGAKDTIYF.

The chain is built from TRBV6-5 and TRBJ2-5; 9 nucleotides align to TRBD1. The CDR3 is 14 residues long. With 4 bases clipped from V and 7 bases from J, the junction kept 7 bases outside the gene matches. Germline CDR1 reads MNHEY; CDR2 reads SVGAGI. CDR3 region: CASSSGQGAGTQYF. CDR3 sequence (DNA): TGTGCCAGCAGTTCGGGACAGGGTGCGGGGACCCAGTACTTC.

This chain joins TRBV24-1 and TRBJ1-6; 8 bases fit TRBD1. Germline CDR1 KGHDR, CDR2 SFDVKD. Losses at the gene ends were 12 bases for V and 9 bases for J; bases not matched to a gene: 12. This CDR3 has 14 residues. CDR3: CASPTGAKTSPLHF. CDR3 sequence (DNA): TGTGCCTCACCGACAGGGGCAAAAACTTCACCCCTCCACTTT.

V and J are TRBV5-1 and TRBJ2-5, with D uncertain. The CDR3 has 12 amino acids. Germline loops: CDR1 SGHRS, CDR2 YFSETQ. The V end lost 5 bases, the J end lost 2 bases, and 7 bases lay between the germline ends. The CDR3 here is CASSLDQETQYF. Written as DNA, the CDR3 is TGCGCCAGCAGTTTAGATCAAGAGACCCAGTACTTC.

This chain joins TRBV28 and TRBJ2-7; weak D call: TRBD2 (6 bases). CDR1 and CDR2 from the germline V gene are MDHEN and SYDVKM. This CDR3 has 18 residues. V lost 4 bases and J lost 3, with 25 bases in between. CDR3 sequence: CASSSGQSGTLGLYEQYV. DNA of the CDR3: TGTGCCAGCAGTTCGGGGCAGTCCGGGACTCTCGGCCTCTACGAGCAGTACGTC.

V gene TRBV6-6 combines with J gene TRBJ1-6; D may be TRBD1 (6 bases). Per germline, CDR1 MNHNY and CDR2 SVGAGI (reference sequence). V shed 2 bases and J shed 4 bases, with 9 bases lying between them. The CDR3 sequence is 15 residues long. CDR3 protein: CASSYSGQYNSPLHF. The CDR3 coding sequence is TGTGCCAGCAGTTACAGCGGACAGTATAATTCACCCCTCCACTTT.

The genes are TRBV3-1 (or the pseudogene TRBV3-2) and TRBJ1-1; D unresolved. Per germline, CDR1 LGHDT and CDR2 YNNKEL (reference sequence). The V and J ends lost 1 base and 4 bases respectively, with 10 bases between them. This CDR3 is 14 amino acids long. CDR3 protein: CASSQGVRSTEAFF. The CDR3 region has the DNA TGTGCCAGCAGCCAAGGAGTACGTAGCACTGAAGCTTTCTTT.

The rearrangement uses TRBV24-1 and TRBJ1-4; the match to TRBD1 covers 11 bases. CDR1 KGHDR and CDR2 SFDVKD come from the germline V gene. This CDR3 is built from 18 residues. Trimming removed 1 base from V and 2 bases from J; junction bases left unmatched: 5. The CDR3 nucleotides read TGTGCCACCAGTGATTTCAGCGGACAGGGGGCTACTAATGAAAAACTGTTTTTT. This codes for CATSDFSGQGATNEKLFF.

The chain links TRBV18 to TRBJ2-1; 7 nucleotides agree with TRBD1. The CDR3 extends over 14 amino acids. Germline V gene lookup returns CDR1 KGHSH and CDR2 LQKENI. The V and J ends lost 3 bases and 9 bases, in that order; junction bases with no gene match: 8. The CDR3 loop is CASSPISGGIEQFF. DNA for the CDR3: TGTGCCAGCTCACCGATTTCAGGGGGAATTGAGCAGTTCTTC.

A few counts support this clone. The DNA of the CDR3 is TGTGCCAGCAGTTACTCGGGACAGGGAGGCGGAAACACCATATATTTT. This translates into CASSYSGQGGGNTIYF. The rearrangement joins TRBV6-6 to TRBJ1-3; 9 bases match TRBD1. The ends lost 0 bases at V and 4 bases at J; junction bases unmatched: 4. Germline assignment: CDR1 MNHNY and CDR2 SVGAGI (reference sequence). The CDR3 is made up of 16 amino acids.

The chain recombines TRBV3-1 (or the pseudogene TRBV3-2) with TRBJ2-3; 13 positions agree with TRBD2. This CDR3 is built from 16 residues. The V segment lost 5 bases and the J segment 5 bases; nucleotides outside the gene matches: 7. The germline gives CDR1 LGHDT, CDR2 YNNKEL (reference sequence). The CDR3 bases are TGTGCCAGCAGCACATTCGGGACTAGCGGGGTAGATACGCAGTATTTT. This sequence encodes CASSTFGTSGVDTQYF.

The CDR3: CASSEAWGSYNQPQHF. The CDR3 DNA reads TGTGCCAGCAGTGAAGCGTGGGGCAGTTACAATCAGCCCCAGCATTTT. The chain links TRBV6-1 to TRBJ1-5; possibly TRBD1 for D (5 bases). CDR1 is MNHNS and CDR2 is SASEGT in the germline V gene. The CDR3 is made up of 16 amino acids. The germline V and J ends were trimmed by 0 bases and 3 bases, with 12 bases remaining between them.

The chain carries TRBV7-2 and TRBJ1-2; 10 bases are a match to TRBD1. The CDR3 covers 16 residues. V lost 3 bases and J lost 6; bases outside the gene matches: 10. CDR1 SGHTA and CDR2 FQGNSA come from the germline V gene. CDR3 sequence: CASSFDWAGTGDGYTF. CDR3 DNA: TGTGCCAGCAGCTTCGACTGGGCCGGGACAGGGGATGGCTACACCTTC.

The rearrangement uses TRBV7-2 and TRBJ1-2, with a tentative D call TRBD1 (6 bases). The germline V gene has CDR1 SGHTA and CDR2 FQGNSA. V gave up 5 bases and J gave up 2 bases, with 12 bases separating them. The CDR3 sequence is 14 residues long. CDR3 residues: CASSRDRTNYGYTF. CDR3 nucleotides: TGTGCCAGCAGCCGTGACAGGACCAACTATGGCTACACCTTC.

The CDR3 here is CASSDTPVPNQPQHF. In DNA, the CDR3 is TGTGCCAGCAGTGACACCCCGGTGCCCAATCAGCCCCAGCATTTT. The chain joins TRBV2 to TRBJ1-5; D is uncertain. Germline V gene sequence: CDR1 SNHLY, CDR2 FYNNEI. The CDR3 extends over 15 amino acids. V lost 3 bases and J lost 3, with 12 bases in between.

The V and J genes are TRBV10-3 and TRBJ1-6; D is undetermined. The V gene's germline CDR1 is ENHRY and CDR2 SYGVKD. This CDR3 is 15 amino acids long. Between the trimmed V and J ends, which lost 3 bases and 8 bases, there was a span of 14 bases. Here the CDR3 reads CAISDPRSQYSPLHF. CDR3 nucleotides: TGTGCCATCAGTGACCCCCGGTCCCAATATTCACCCCTCCACTTT.

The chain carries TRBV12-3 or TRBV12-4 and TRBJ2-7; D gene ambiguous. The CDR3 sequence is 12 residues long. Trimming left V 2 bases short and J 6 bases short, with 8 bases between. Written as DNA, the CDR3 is TGTGCCAGCAGTTTATCCCCCCTCGAGCAGTACGTC. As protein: CASSLSPLEQYV.

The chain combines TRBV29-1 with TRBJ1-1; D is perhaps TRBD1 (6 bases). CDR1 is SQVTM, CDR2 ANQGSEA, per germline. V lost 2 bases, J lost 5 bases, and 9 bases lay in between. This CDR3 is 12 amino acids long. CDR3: CSVEQGSTEAFF. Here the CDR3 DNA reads TGCAGCGTTGAACAGGGGAGTACTGAAGCTTTCTTT.